This TCR beta chain is from a study of T cell changes during pregnancy in multiple sclerosis. Produced via immunoSEQ multiplex PCR; TCRdb's table is partial and in-frame only. The table shows approximately 53,000 clones, with nearly 90% occurring only once. The length of the CDR3 is 14 residues. The germline V and J ends were trimmed by 1 base and 4 bases, with 11 bases remaining between them. Germline assignment: CDR1 MNHNS and CDR2 SASEGT. The chain is built from TRBV6-1 and TRBJ2-7; D remains ambiguous. The origin of this receptor is a female donor in good health, enrolled as a control in a pregnancy study. Source: peripheral blood, taken after pregnancy. The CDR3 nucleotides read TGTGCCAGCAGTGAAGATTACAGCCCATACGAGCAGTACTTC. Translation gives CASSEDYSPYEQYF.